Detailed here is one TCR beta chain. No antigen is known for it. TRB rearrangements were amplified by multiplex PCR with BIOMED2 TRB-A/B primers. TCRdb re-called the multiplex PCR reads with MiXCR, one entry per CDR3 protein. The data show fewer than 8,000 distinct CDR3 sequences, approximately 24% seen once. These data are taken from a study of T and B cells in COVID-19 patients. The study's findings and limits: Patients with COVID-19 reportedly showed strongly skewed T cell receptor beta variable and joining gene usage.

The CDR3 is 14 residues long. Germline V gene sequence: CDR1 SGHTA, CDR2 FQGNSA. V was shortened by 0 bases and J by 6 bases, with 12 bases between the two germline ends. From blood, roughly 220-550 ng of genomic DNA served as TRB template. The receptor was isolated from a human donor with active COVID-19. The V and J genes are TRBV7-2 and TRBJ2-7; D ambiguous. What was sequenced was blood. The CDR3 DNA reads as TGTGCCAGCAGCTTAGCGCAGGCTGGCAGCGAGCAGTACTTC. This gives the protein CASSLAQAGSEQYF.